These T cell receptor beta chains were read from a single sample in a study of blood T cells in healthy people across ages. TCRdb re-derived calls from the 5' RACE reads in MiXCR, one entry per CDR3 protein. The sample includes roughly 1.6 million distinct CDR3 sequences, 30% to 40% of them seen just once. The source material was blood. The receptor source for this set is a woman aged 25 to 39 in good health. Each CDR3 is given with its conserved first and last residue. D genes are given only for firm matches. A clone size is listed for some rows: how often the clone was seen (once, few, many), or a class if it is expanded.

v_gene	j_gene	abundance	d_gene	CDR3nt	CDR3aa
TRBV24-1	TRBJ2-1	many	TRBD2	TGTGCCACCAGTGATTTGACTAGCGGTAAGCAGTTCTTC	CATSDLTSGKQFF
TRBV12-3/TRBV12-4	TRBJ2-5	-	-	TGTGCCAGCAGTCCTCAGGGGACCCAAGAGACCCAGTACTTC	CASSPQGTQETQYF
TRBV18	TRBJ2-1	few	-	TGTGCCAGCTCACCACAGGCAGGGGTGGGAAATGAGCAGTTCTTC	CASSPQAGVGNEQFF
TRBV20-1	TRBJ2-1	-	TRBD2	TGCAGTGCTCGGGGACTAGCGGGGATTAGCTCCTACAATGAGCAGTTCTTC	CSARGLAGISSYNEQFF
TRBV28	TRBJ2-7	-	TRBD1	TGTGCCAGCAGCGCCAGGGGGACACTCACCTACGAGCAGTACTTC	CASSARGTLTYEQYF
TRBV20-1	TRBJ1-2	few	-	TGCAGTGTTAGAGGCAGGTTGGACTATGGCTACACCTTC	CSVRGRLDYGYTF
TRBV20-1	TRBJ2-7	-	-	TGCAGTGCCCCCGGGCAGGCGACCTACGAGCAGTACTTC	CSAPGQATYEQYF
TRBV2	TRBJ2-7	-	TRBD1	TGTGCCAGCGTGAGACAGGGAAGCGAGCAGTACTTC	CASVRQGSEQYF
TRBV7-3	TRBJ2-5	many	-	TGTGCCAGCAGCCTAGGAGTTGCCGAGACCCAGTACTTC	CASSLGVAETQYF
TRBV20-1	TRBJ2-1	-	-	TGCAGTGCTAGAGATTGGGTCCTCACGGACAAGTTCGATGAGCAGTTCTTC	CSARDWVLTDKFDEQFF
TRBV4-1	TRBJ1-5	few	-	TGCGCCAGCAGCCAAGATTTTAGCGGTCAGCCCCAGCATTTT	CASSQDFSGQPQHF
TRBV11-2	TRBJ2-3	many	TRBD2	TGTGCCAGCAGCCCGGGACTAGCGTCAGATACGCAGTATTTT	CASSPGLASDTQYF
TRBV12-3/TRBV12-4	TRBJ2-5	few	-	TGTGCCAGCAGTTCGGGGACACAGGGTGTAATTGAGACCCAGTACTTC	CASSSGTQGVIETQYF
TRBV7-3	TRBJ2-3	few	-	TGTGCCAGCAGCACCTCGGGGCGGGCTCAGTATTTT	CASSTSGRAQYF
TRBV4-2	TRBJ2-2	many	-	TGTGCCAGCAGCCAAGATCCGACCGGGGAGCTGTTTTTT	CASSQDPTGELFF
TRBV4-1	TRBJ1-2	-	TRBD1	TGCGCCAGCAGCCAAGGTTCGGACAGGGTGGTGACTTATGGCTACACCTTC	CASSQGSDRVVTYGYTF
TRBV9	TRBJ1-6	-	-	TGTGCCAGCAGCGTAGACGGACCCCTCCACTTT	CASSVDGPLHF
TRBV15	TRBJ1-6	many	-	TGTGCCACCAGCAGAGGAACTGTTAGTTCACCCCTCCACTTT	CATSRGTVSSPLHF
TRBV28	TRBJ2-5	-	-	TGTGCCAGCAGTTCCTTGTCGGGACAAGAGACCCAGTACTTC	CASSSLSGQETQYF
TRBV20-1	TRBJ2-7	many	-	TGCAGTGCTAGAGGGGGGGGCATGTACGACGAGCAGTACTTC	CSARGGGMYDEQYF
TRBV18	TRBJ1-1	-	-	TGTGCCAGCTCGCCTCGTGGGGGTCCTGAAGCTTTCTTT	CASSPRGGPEAFF
TRBV9	TRBJ2-1	-	-	TGTGCCAGCAGCCCTCAGGTAGACCGCGATGAGCAGTTCTTC	CASSPQVDRDEQFF
TRBV4-1	TRBJ2-7	-	-	TGCGCCAGCAGCCAATCCCCAATTAGCTCCTACGAGCAGTACTTC	CASSQSPISSYEQYF
TRBV12-3/TRBV12-4	TRBJ2-7	few	-	TGTCCCAGCAGTTCGACAGCGTACACCTACGAGCAGTACTTC	CPSSSTAYTYEQYF
TRBV24-1	TRBJ2-2	-	-	TGTGCCACCAGTGATTCCCGGTCGGGGCCCACCGGGGAGCTGTTTTTT	CATSDSRSGPTGELFF
TRBV19	TRBJ1-2	-	-	TGTGCCAGTAGTATTTCCCTTGCCCTACAGGGTTCAAGCTACACCTTC	CASSISLALQGSSYTF
TRBV6-1	TRBJ2-3	-	TRBD2	TGTGCCAGCAGTCGACGGGGGGGCCTCACAGATACGCAGTATTTT	CASSRRGGLTDTQYF
TRBV7-6	TRBJ2-7	-	-	TGTGCCAGCAGCTTAGAAATCGACCCCTCCTACGAGCAGTACTTC	CASSLEIDPSYEQYF
TRBV5-6	TRBJ1-1	-	-	TGTGCCAGCAGCTTGGCTAGTGCGGGCACTGAAGCTTTCTTT	CASSLASAGTEAFF
TRBV27	TRBJ1-1	-	TRBD1	TGTGCCAGCAGTTTATTTACCGGGACAGATGAAGCTTTCTTT	CASSLFTGTDEAFF
TRBV20-1	TRBJ1-2	many	-	TGCAGTGCTAGAGATCGGGGGGCGGATGGCTACACCTTC	CSARDRGADGYTF
TRBV10-2	TRBJ2-1	-	-	TGCGCCAGCACCCGCTACGAACTGAGCTCCTACAATGAGCAGTTCTTC	CASTRYELSSYNEQFF
TRBV20-1	TRBJ2-7	many	TRBD2	TGCAGTGCTATCGGGCGGGAGCTCGAGCAGTACTTC	CSAIGRELEQYF
TRBV10-1	TRBJ2-1	-	-	TGCGCCAGCAGCAGTCTAGCAGATGGGAATGAGCAGTTCTTC	CASSSLADGNEQFF
TRBV6-1	TRBJ2-1	many	TRBD2	TGTGCCAGCAGCGCCAGGACTAGCGGACTAAATGAGCAGTTCTTC	CASSARTSGLNEQFF
TRBV5-1	TRBJ1-2	-	-	TGCGCCAGCAGCTTGAAAGACACAGGGTACCCCCTTGGAGGCTACACCTTC	CASSLKDTGYPLGGYTF
TRBV7-3	TRBJ2-7	-	TRBD2	TGTGCCAGCAGCTTAAAACGAGGCGGGAGGACGTACTTC	CASSLKRGGRTYF